This T cell receptor beta chain was identified in a study of post-analysis software for immune sequencing data. A word on this clonotype: What it binds is unknown.

Germline V gene lookup returns CDR1 DFQATT and CDR2 SNEGSKA (reference sequence). V lost 0 bases, J lost 5 bases, and 6 bases stayed unmatched. The CDR3 consists of 15 residues. Tagging with unique molecular identifiers was a feature of the TCR beta cDNA libraries. MiXCR, applied by TCRdb to the PCR reads, yields one record per CDR3 protein. The data contain around 700,000 distinct CDR3 sequences, 59% of them singletons. Study outcomes and limitations: Patients showed TRBV5-6, TRBV5-1 and TRBV20-1 among roughly 5 TRBV segments more frequent than in controls. Strong co-clustering by F measure was seen for same-batch samples. Controls significantly exceeded multiple sclerosis patients in normalized Chao1 diversity.

The TCR was taken from a girl aged 2 to 10 with multiple sclerosis. The chain carries TRBV20-1 and TRBJ2-4, with 8 bases lining up with TRBD2. The material sequenced was blood. The CDR3 spells CSARDERERENIQYF. In nucleotides, the CDR3 is TGCAGTGCTAGAGACGAGCGGGAGCGGGAAAACATTCAGTACTTC.